These T cell receptor beta chains were read from a single sample in a study of blood T cell repertoires in COVID-19. Produced via immunoSEQ multiplex PCR; TCRdb's table is partial and in-frame only. This sample has about 320,000 clones, with more than 70% found just once. Sequenced input: peripheral blood. Receptor source: a woman younger than 45 with COVID-19, enrolled during active disease. Each CDR3 is given without its conserved first and last residue. The order of the fields is clone size, J gene, V gene, CDR3 protein. Size values are once, few and many counts, or a class for expanded clones, and some rows have none.

.	TRBJ2-2	TRBV2	ASSERSGGASGELF
.	TRBJ2-7	TRBV5-1	ASSLVGLWEQY
.	TRBJ2-6	TRBV5-6	ASSLEWGRLSGANVLT
.	TRBJ2-2	TRBV7-2	ASSLAYRELF
.	TRBJ1-2	TRBV7-9	ASSPRTGDITYGYT
.	TRBJ2-5	TRBV6-5	ASRTGMETQY
.	TRBJ2-7	TRBV30	AWNRGYEQY
.	TRBJ1-1	TRBV9	ASSVGQSREAF
.	TRBJ1-6	TRBV18	ASSSTGGESPLH
once	TRBJ1-5	TRBV6-5	ASREYSNQPQH
.	TRBJ1-6	TRBV6-2/TRBV6-3	ASSSLRTGESSYNSPLH
.	TRBJ1-4	TRBV5-6	ASSYQSGLLNEKLF
.	TRBJ1-5	TRBV5-1	ASSLGTGDSNQPQH
.	TRBJ1-2	TRBV7-9	ASSLASWRAPRGYT
.	TRBJ1-5	TRBV10-3	AISEGLRSNQPQH
.	TRBJ2-4	TRBV5-1	ASSSTSGFQNIQY
.	TRBJ1-5	TRBV28	ASCTGNRGNQPQH
.	TRBJ2-6	TRBV18	ASSPRDRASSGANVLT
.	TRBJ1-1	TRBV18	ASSPDNRNTEAF
.	TRBJ2-3	TRBV7-9	ASSFSGGGARATDTQY
.	TRBJ1-6	TRBV19	ASSGTGGISPLH
.	TRBJ2-7	TRBV5-1	ASSSRDRGFYEQY
once	TRBJ2-7	TRBV6-5	ASGGRTAYEQY
once	TRBJ2-3	TRBV15	ATSRTEGGADTQY
.	TRBJ2-1	TRBV20-1	SASPPGLAHEQF
.	TRBJ2-3	TRBV10-3	AIAGQASSTDTQY
once	TRBJ2-1	TRBV10-3	AINSRTYNEQF
.	TRBJ1-1	TRBV19	AKGLRRGLNPRTITEAF
once	TRBJ1-2	TRBV21-1	ASSIRVWGYT
.	TRBJ2-5	TRBV7-9	ASSFQSYQETQY
.	TRBJ2-3	TRBV6-6	ASSPRSGGAGTDTQY
.	TRBJ1-6	TRBV5-4	ASSLSAQGTMNSPLH
.	TRBJ1-3	TRBV5-1	ASSLGDRGLGNTIY
.	TRBJ2-3	TRBV29-1	SVEDRHDADTQY
.	TRBJ1-6	TRBV5-1	ASSLEWGRNSPLH
once	TRBJ1-6	TRBV4-1	ASSQVSGGNPPLH
.	TRBJ1-2	TRBV6-6	ASAKGSRPGGYT
.	TRBJ1-2	TRBV18	ASSPRESARLGGYT
few	TRBJ1-2	TRBV18	ASSSYRGSRVHGYT
.	TRBJ1-2	TRBV7-9	ASRPGESNYGYT
.	TRBJ2-4	TRBV28	ASLKGASAQSLAKNIQY
.	TRBJ1-5	TRBV13	ASSLGPGGPQH
once	TRBJ1-4	TRBV10-3	ATNPGRQSNEKLF
.	TRBJ1-2	TRBV7-8	ASSLAVGDYGYT
.	TRBJ2-1	TRBV18	ASSPLPLANVGEQF
.	TRBJ1-6	TRBV27	ASSLDRGYSPLH
.	TRBJ1-2	TRBV27	ASSHGLGTGTGDGYT
.	TRBJ2-1	TRBV20-1	SASFGGQF
.	TRBJ2-7	TRBV25-1	ASSESGVSYEQY